Shown below are 24 T cell receptor beta chains from a single sample sequenced in a study of shared clonotypes between healthy human individuals. Libraries were prepared by immunoSEQ multiplex PCR; TCRdb keeps only in-frame clonotypes and omits some of them. The sample consists of around 2.3 million clones, nearly 97% of them appearing once. Material: naive CD4+ T cells sorted from blood. Subset here: CD45RA+ positively selected. These receptor sequences come from a man younger than 35 in good health.

The chain uses TRBV6-1 and TRBJ2-7, with D maybe TRBD1 (5 bases). The CDR3 is made up of 14 amino acids. Trimming shortened V by 6 bases and J by 2 bases, and 14 bases separated the two germline ends. The germline V gene encodes CDR1 MNHNS and CDR2 SASEGT. The CDR3 loop is CASRGEVFPYEQYF. The CDR3 DNA reads TGTGCCAGCAGAGGGGAAGTCTTCCCCTACGAGCAGTACTTC.

V and J are TRBV5-1 and TRBJ2-3, with 9 bases identical to TRBD1. The V gene's germline CDR1 is SGHRS and CDR2 YFSETQ. V lost 0 bases to trimming and J lost 4 bases; unmatched junction nucleotides: 6. CDR3 length: 16 amino acids. The CDR3 DNA follows: TGCGCCAGCAGCTTGGCAGGGGACAGGGCCGCAGATACGCAGTATTTT. This sequence encodes CASSLAGDRAADTQYF.

This chain uses TRBV7-9 with TRBJ2-5, with TRBD1 identical over 7 bases. J gave up 2 bases and V 6 bases, and 9 bases lay outside the gene matches. The length of the CDR3 is 15 residues. The germline V gene has CDR1 SEHNR and CDR2 FQNEAQ (reference sequence). In nucleotides, the CDR3 is TGTGCCAGCAGTCTAGGACAGGTGACTCAAGAGACCCAGTACTTC. It specifies CASSLGQVTQETQYF. The full variable domain, in which reference TRBV7-9 and TRBJ2-5 provide the parts outside the CDR3, is DTGVSQNPRHKITKRGQNVTFRCDPISEHNRLYWYRQTLGQGPEFLTYFQNEAQLEKSRLLSDRFSAERPKGSFSTLEIQRTEQGDSAMYLCASSLGQVTQETQYFGPGTRLLVL.

The gene calls are TRBV2 and TRBJ2-1, with D tentatively TRBD1 (5 bases). Germline CDR1 and CDR2: SNHLY and FYNNEI. V gave up 4 bases and J gave up 0 bases, with 7 bases separating them. The CDR3 length is 14 residues. The CDR3 loop is CASSVDSSYNEQFF. The CDR3 DNA is TGTGCCAGCAGTGTAGACAGCTCCTACAATGAGCAGTTCTTC.

The chain links TRBV5-4 to TRBJ2-5, with D unresolved. The CDR3 spans 18 residues. CDR1 SGHNT and CDR2 YYREEE come from the germline V gene (reference sequence). The ends were cut back, 0 bases at V and 0 bases at J, with 18 bases in the middle. The CDR3 protein is CASSLGGGEVTYQETQYF. DNA for the CDR3: TGTGCCAGCAGCTTGGGGGGTGGAGAGGTCACGTACCAAGAGACCCAGTACTTC.

This sequence joins TRBV28 and TRBJ1-5, with TRBD1 matching 8 bases. CDR3 size: 14 residues. Germline trimming cut 3 bases from V and 8 bases from J; bases unmatched to any gene: 6. Looked up from germline, CDR1 is MDHEN and CDR2 is SYDVKM. The CDR3 region is CASSFGQGEEPQHF. The CDR3 DNA reads as TGTGCCAGCAGTTTCGGACAGGGAGAAGAGCCCCAGCATTTT.

This rearrangement joins TRBV28 to TRBJ2-7; D gene ambiguous. The V end was cut by 6 bases, the J end by 0 bases, with 15 bases between. There are 15 residues in the CDR3. CDR1 is MDHEN and CDR2 is SYDVKM in the germline V gene. CDR3 coding DNA: TGTGCCAGCAGCTCCCAATCGGTGGGCTCCTACGAGCAGTACTTC. Its translation is CASSSQSVGSYEQYF. Based on the CDR3 plus reference TRBV28 and TRBJ2-7, the full variable domain is DVKVTQSSRYLVKRTGEKVFLECVQDMDHENMFWYRQDPGLGLRLIYFSYDVKMKEKGDIPEGYSVSREKKERFSLILESASTNQTSMYLCASSSQSVGSYEQYFGPGTRLTVT.

A remark on this clone: Since no conserved phenylalanine or tryptophan closes the CDR3, a read error is the likely cause. The chain has TRBV2 and TRBJ2-7; D gene ambiguous. V was shortened by 5 bases and J by 6 bases, with 8 bases between the two germline ends. The CDR3 covers 11 residues. Germline V lookup: CDR1 SNHLY, CDR2 FYNNEI. CDR3 residues: CASSLDPEQYL. The CDR3 nucleotides are TGTGCCAGCAGTCTGGATCCCGAGCAGTACCTC.

V is TRBV29-1 and J is TRBJ2-2, with a possible D match to TRBD1 (7 bases). The V end was cut by 5 bases, the J end by 2 bases, with 12 bases between. The germline CDR1 and CDR2 sequences are SQVTM and ANQGSEA. CDR3 length: 14 amino acids. The CDR3 protein is CSVWGDSNTGELFF. The CDR3 DNA sequence: TGCAGCGTTTGGGGGGACAGCAACACCGGGGAGCTGTTTTTT.

The chain employs TRBV5-6 and TRBJ1-4, with TRBD1 identical over 7 bases. CDR3 length: 16 residues. Unmatched junction bases numbered 8, after V lost 3 bases and J lost 3 bases. Looked up from germline, CDR1 is SGHDT and CDR2 is YYEEEE. CDR3 in amino acids: CASSSRQGLANEKLFF. CDR3 bases: TGTGCCAGCAGCTCTCGACAGGGCCTGGCTAATGAAAAACTGTTTTTT.

The rearrangement links TRBV6-6 to TRBJ2-3; D uncertain. There are 15 residues in the CDR3. The V gene's germline CDR1 is MNHNY and CDR2 SVGAGI (reference sequence). V was trimmed by 5 bases and J by 6 bases, leaving 18 bases between them. CDR3 in amino acids: CASSQGNQNSDTQYF. CDR3 sequence (DNA): TGTGCCAGCAGTCAAGGGAATCAGAATTCGGATACGCAGTATTTT.

The rearrangement links TRBV7-9 to TRBJ1-4; TRBD1 might be the D (6 bases). CDR1 SEHNR and CDR2 FQNEAQ come from the germline V gene (reference sequence). The CDR3 is 13 residues long. V was cut by 5 bases and J by 5 bases, with 9 bases left in between. This CDR3 is CASSRGRNEKLFF. CDR3 nucleotide sequence: TGTGCCAGCAGCCGGGGGCGCAATGAAAAACTGTTTTTT.

V and J are TRBV12-5 and TRBJ2-7, with D perhaps TRBD2 (5 bases). V lost 0 bases and J lost 7, with 19 bases in between. CDR1 is LGHNT and CDR2 is FRNRAP in the germline V gene. CDR3 length: 16 amino acids. The DNA of the CDR3 is TGTGCTAGTGGTTTGGTAGTGGCTAGCCCGCCCCCGGAGCAGTACTTC. Protein sequence: CASGLVVASPPPEQYF.

In DNA form, the CDR3 reads TGTGCCAGCAGTTTCATCTCTGGGGCCAACGTCCTGACTTTC. It specifies CASSFISGANVLTF. The genes are TRBV28 and TRBJ2-6; D is ambiguous. Germline V lookup: CDR1 MDHEN, CDR2 SYDVKM. V lost 3 bases, J lost 0 bases, and 3 bases lay in between. This CDR3 region has 14 residues.

The rearrangement links TRBV2 to TRBJ2-7, with D possibly TRBD1 on 6 matching bases. The V end lost 6 bases, the J end lost 6 bases, and 15 bases lay between the germline ends. CDR3 length: 13 amino acids. Germline V gene sequence: CDR1 SNHLY, CDR2 FYNNEI. This CDR3 is CASSVTGRAEQYF. CDR3 nucleotide sequence: TGTGCCAGCAGCGTCACAGGGCGTGCCGAGCAGTACTTC.

This clone occurred once. This chain joins TRBV5-4 and TRBJ1-1; D ambiguous. CDR1 and CDR2 (germline): SGHNT, YYREEE (reference sequence). This CDR3 comprises 15 residues. The germline V and J ends were trimmed by 3 bases and 3 bases, with 15 bases remaining between them. DNA of the CDR3: TGTGCCAGCAGCTCGAATCGGGGTAGGGACACTGAAGCTTTCTTT. It specifies CASSSNRGRDTEAFF.

This chain connects TRBV14 to TRBJ2-7, with TRBD2 matching over 12 bases. The CDR3 sequence is 17 residues long. Trimming removed 4 bases from V and 2 bases from J; junction bases left unmatched: 9. From germline, CDR1 is SGHDN and CDR2 FVKESK. The CDR3 sequence is CASSPPTSGRVAYEQYF. The CDR3 DNA reads TGTGCCAGCAGCCCCCCGACTAGCGGGAGAGTGGCCTACGAGCAGTACTTC.

As to this clone: This CDR3 is also generated by other DNA sequences in the sample. The J gene is TRBJ2-1, the V gene TRBV9, with TRBD1 matching over 7 bases. J gave up 7 bases and V 0 bases, and 7 bases lay outside the gene matches. Germline V gene data show CDR1 as SGDLS and CDR2 as YYNGEE. CDR3 length equals 15 residues. The CDR3 DNA follows: TGTGCCAGCAGCGTAGAAGACAGGGTCGGTAATGAGCAGTTCTTC. Its protein product is CASSVEDRVGNEQFF.

This clone is a singleton in its sample. The rearrangement links TRBV18 to TRBJ2-7, with D perhaps TRBD1 (5 bases). Trimming removed 6 bases from V and 4 bases from J, with 16 bases in between. The CDR3 spans 14 residues. CDR1 is KGHSH, CDR2 LQKENI, per germline. The CDR3 bases are TGTGCCAGCTCGGCTAGTAAGGGGCAATACGAGCAGTACTTC. It is translated as CASSASKGQYEQYF.

V is TRBV5-8 and J is TRBJ2-6; D is possibly TRBD1 or TRBD2 (5 bases each). V was cut by 3 bases and J by 4 bases, with 11 bases left in between. Germline V lookup: CDR1 SGHTS, CDR2 YDEGEE. This CDR3 contains 15 residues. The CDR3 is CASSYAGTGANVLTF. CDR3 DNA: TGTGCCAGCAGCTATGCCGGGACCGGGGCCAACGTCCTGACTTTC. The full variable domain, with the rest looked up from reference TRBV5-8 and TRBJ2-6, is EAGVTQSPTHLIKTRGQQATLRCSPISGHTSVYWYQQALGLGLQFLLWYDEGEERNRGNFPPRFSGRQFPNYSSELNVNALELEDSALYLCASSYAGTGANVLTFGAGSRLTVL.

This clone was counted a single time. CDR3 in DNA: TGTGCCACCGGGACCTTTGTGTCACCCCTCCACTTT. It yields the protein CATGTFVSPLHF. The chain carries TRBV6-1 and TRBJ1-6; a weak D match, TRBD1 (5 bases). The CDR3 has 12 residues. Looked up from germline, CDR1 is MNHNS and CDR2 is SASEGT. Trimming pared 10 bases from V and 10 bases from J, leaving 14 bases between.

About this clone: Other DNA sequences within the sample encode an identical CDR3. The J gene is TRBJ2-1, the V gene TRBV5-1; D is possibly TRBD1 (5 bases). V was pared by 0 bases and J by 0 bases, with 7 bases between. There are 15 residues in the CDR3. Germline-derived CDR1 and CDR2 are SGHRS and YFSETQ. The CDR3 nucleotides are TGCGCCAGCAGCTTGGGGGGCAGCTCCTACAATGAGCAGTTCTTC. This translates into CASSLGGSSYNEQFF.

The rearrangement links TRBV4-3 to TRBJ2-5; 10 bases fit TRBD2. V was clipped by 3 bases and J by 4 bases; unmatched bases: 17. The CDR3 runs to 19 residues. Germline CDR1 and CDR2: LGHNA and YSLEER. This chain's CDR3 is CASSHPSPGLAGVGETQYF. CDR3 DNA sequence: TGCGCCAGCAGCCATCCCTCCCCAGGGCTAGCGGGAGTCGGAGAGACCCAGTACTTC.

The rearrangement uses TRBV29-1 and TRBJ2-3; TRBD2 matches 13 bases. Germline V CDR1 and CDR2: SQVTM, ANQGSEA. V dropped 3 bases and J dropped 2; count of bases not matched to a gene: 5. The CDR3 runs to 16 residues. CDR3 coding DNA: TGCAGCGTTGATAGGACTAGCGGGAGAGCCACAGATACGCAGTATTTT. Protein: CSVDRTSGRATDTQYF.